A selection of T cell receptor beta chains follows, all from one sample in a study of T-cell reconstitution after alpha-beta-depleted transplantation in children. TCRdb analysed the PCR reads with MiXCR anew, one entry per CDR3 protein. Found here are some 110,000 distinct CDR3 sequences, under 13% of them singletons; the top ten hold 34%. The specimen comprised PBMCs, sampled before TCRalphabeta/CD19-depleted stem cell transplant. These receptors originate from a boy between 2 and 15 years old with acute lymphoblastic leukemia, due to receive a stem cell transplant. CDR3s include the opening cysteine and the closing phenylalanine or tryptophan. A D gene is named only where the DNA matches it firmly. The size of a clone is reported for some rows only, either as once, few or many, or as a class for expanded clones.

j_gene | d_gene | abundance | v_gene | CDR3nt | CDR3aa
TRBJ2-5 | TRBD1 | - | TRBV5-6 | TGTGCCAGCAGCTTTCAGGGGGCGGGTGAGACCCAGTACTTC | CASSFQGAGETQYF
TRBJ2-3 | - | many | TRBV5-1 | TGCGCCAGCAGCCTAACTAGGCCCACAGATACGCAGTATTTT | CASSLTRPTDTQYF
TRBJ1-4 | - | - | TRBV10-3 | TGTGCCATCAGTGATAGCTCGCGGGGTGAAAAACTGTTTTTT | CAISDSSRGEKLFF
TRBJ1-1 | TRBD1 | few | TRBV27 | TGTGCCAGCAGCCAATTTCACCCGGGACAGGCGGACACTGAAGCTTTCTTT | CASSQFHPGQADTEAFF
TRBJ2-7 | - | few | TRBV5-1 | TGCGCCAGCAGTGATTTAGGGGCAAGCTACGAGCAGTACTTC | CASSDLGASYEQYF
TRBJ1-1 | - | few | TRBV18 | TGTGCCAGCTCACCACTGATGGACACTGAAGCTTTCTTT | CASSPLMDTEAFF
TRBJ1-6 | TRBD1 | - | TRBV12-3/TRBV12-4 | TGTGCCAGCACCGTTGGACAGGGACAATCACCCCTCCACTTT | CASTVGQGQSPLHF
TRBJ2-1 | TRBD2 | - | TRBV11-3 | TGTGCCAGCAGCCCCTCAACTCTAGCGGGAGGGAGAAATGAGCAGTTCTTC | CASSPSTLAGGRNEQFF
TRBJ2-7 | - | few | TRBV7-9 | TGTGCCAGCAGCTTAAGAGTGGGGGGCTCCTACGAGCAGTACTTC | CASSLRVGGSYEQYF
TRBJ2-7 | - | many | TRBV20-1 | TGCAGTGCTAGCTGGCCAGATAGAACCTACGAGCAGTACTTC | CSASWPDRTYEQYF
TRBJ2-2 | - | many | TRBV5-1 | TGCGCCAGCAGCTTGCACAGGGACACCGGGGAGCTGTTTTTT | CASSLHRDTGELFF
TRBJ2-5 | - | many | TRBV5-6 | TGTGCCAGCAGCTTGGTCGACCAAGAGACCCAGTACTTC | CASSLVDQETQYF
TRBJ2-1 | - | few | TRBV7-9 | TGTGCCAGCAGCCCACAAGAGGGCCTCCATGAGCAGTTCTTC | CASSPQEGLHEQFF
TRBJ1-1 | - | many | TRBV20-1 | TGCAGTGCTAGTGGCCGGCCAAACACTGAAGCTTTCTTT | CSASGRPNTEAFF
TRBJ2-7 | - | - | TRBV5-1 | TGCGCCAGCAGCTTGGACAGGGAGGCGAGTGAGCAGTACTTC | CASSLDREASEQYF
TRBJ2-5 | - | medium-sized | TRBV7-8 | TGTGCCAGCAGCTCAGCTAAAGAGACCCAGTACTTC | CASSSAKETQYF
TRBJ1-3 | - | many | TRBV20-1 | TGCAGTGCTTTGGGCGTGGGAGGAAACACCATATATTTT | CSALGVGGNTIYF
TRBJ2-1 | TRBD2 | many | TRBV6-1 | TGTGCCAGCAGTGAGACTAGCGGGAGGGTGTCGTTCTTC | CASSETSGRVSFF
TRBJ2-1 | - | - | TRBV5-6 | TGTGCCAGCAGCTTCCAGGGAAGCTCCTACAATGAGCAGTTCTTC | CASSFQGSSYNEQFF
TRBJ2-1 | TRBD2 | - | TRBV7-6 | TGTGCCAGCATGGAGGGACCGGGACTACTAAATGAGCAGTTCTTC | CASMEGPGLLNEQFF
TRBJ1-2 | TRBD1 | - | TRBV6-5 | TGTGCCAGCAGTTCCCCTCGATTACAGGGGGCAAACTATGGCTACACCTTC | CASSSPRLQGANYGYTF
TRBJ2-7 | - | few | TRBV7-3 | TGTGCCAGCAGCTTGGTCGGAGGGGCAGGGTTATCTACCGAGCAGTACTTC | CASSLVGGAGLSTEQYF
TRBJ2-7 | TRBD1 | - | TRBV5-1 | TGCGCCAGCAGCCCTGGGGGACAGGCACTATTTTCCGGGTACTTC | CASSPGGQALFSGYF
TRBJ1-1 | - | few | TRBV27 | TGTGCCAGCAGTAGGGGGGTCATGAACACTGAAGCTTTCTTT | CASSRGVMNTEAFF
TRBJ2-7 | TRBD2 | - | TRBV18 | TGTGCCAGCTCACTGGGACTAGCGGATACCTACGAGCAGTACTTC | CASSLGLADTYEQYF
TRBJ1-1 | - | - | TRBV7-2 | TGTGCCAGCAGCTTAGAGGCTTGGGGTCTCAGCACTGAAGCTTTCTTT | CASSLEAWGLSTEAFF
TRBJ2-3 | TRBD1 | - | TRBV5-4 | TGTGCCAGCAGCTTGGGGCTCCCCGGGACAGGACGATTCACAGATACGCAGTATTTT | CASSLGLPGTGRFTDTQYF
TRBJ2-1 | TRBD2 | - | TRBV6-1 | TGTGCCACCTCACTGAGCGGGAGCTCCTACAATGAGCAGTTCTTC | CATSLSGSSYNEQFF
TRBJ2-7 | TRBD1 | few | TRBV5-6 | TGTGCCAGCAGCTTGGTTCGAGGGGGCTATGGATACGAGCAGTACTTC | CASSLVRGGYGYEQYF
TRBJ1-1 | - | - | TRBV5-5 | TGTGCCAGCAGCATTAGTCCGGGGCACCCATCGGACACTGAAGCTTTCTTT | CASSISPGHPSDTEAFF
TRBJ1-4 | - | - | TRBV5-1 | TGCGCCAGCAGCTTGGCGGGGGCGCCAGATGAAAAACTGTTTTTT | CASSLAGAPDEKLFF
TRBJ2-7 | - | - | TRBV28 | TGTGCCAGCAGTTCCCCGACTAGTTTTTCCTTC | CASSSPTSFSF
TRBJ2-7 | TRBD1 | - | TRBV19 | TGTGCCAGTATGGACCCGGGACAGGGATACGAGCAGTACTTC | CASMDPGQGYEQYF
TRBJ2-1 | TRBD2 | - | TRBV24-1 | TGTGCCACGGCCCCAGCGGGACGGGATGAGCAGTTCTTC | CATAPAGRDEQFF
TRBJ2-1 | - | - | TRBV5-1 | TGCGCCAGCAGCACCGGGAGAGCCTACAATGAGCAGTTCTTC | CASSTGRAYNEQFF
TRBJ2-1 | TRBD2 | many | TRBV5-1 | TGCGCCAGCAGCTTGCCCAGCGGGAGCGGTGAGCAGTTCTTC | CASSLPSGSGEQFF
TRBJ2-3 | TRBD1 | - | TRBV4-2 | TGTGCCAGCAGCCAAGTGTTCCGGACAGGGGGCTGGACAGATACGCAGTATTTT | CASSQVFRTGGWTDTQYF
TRBJ2-7 | - | - | TRBV29-1 | TGCAGCGTTGCGACAGGAACCTACGAGCAGTACTTC | CSVATGTYEQYF
TRBJ1-5 | - | few | TRBV5-1 | TGCGCCAGCAGCGGGGGGGTAGGTCAGCCCCAGCATTTT | CASSGGVGQPQHF
TRBJ1-1 | - | - | TRBV5-4 | TGTGCCAGCAAAGGGGAAAACACTGAAGCTTTCTTT | CASKGENTEAFF
TRBJ2-5 | TRBD2 | - | TRBV2 | TGTGCCAGCAGTGTGCGGGGGGAGACCCAGTACTTC | CASSVRGETQYF
TRBJ2-7 | - | - | TRBV6-5 | TGTGCCAGCAGTTCCCAAGGGGACCGATACGAGCAGTACTTC | CASSSQGDRYEQYF
TRBJ2-1 | TRBD2 | - | TRBV4-1 | TGCGCCAGCAGCCAGCCGACTAGCGGGATATACAATGAGCAGTTCTTC | CASSQPTSGIYNEQFF
TRBJ1-1 | - | many | TRBV5-1 | TGCGCCAGCAGCTTGGGGGACCTCTACACTGAAGCTTTCTTT | CASSLGDLYTEAFF
TRBJ1-2 | - | - | TRBV5-1 | TGCGCCAGCAGCTTGCCCGGACAGAATGGCTACACCTTC | CASSLPGQNGYTF
TRBJ2-1 | TRBD2 | - | TRBV24-1 | TGTGCCACCAGGAAGGGGACTAGCGCTTACAATGAGCAGTTCTTC | CATRKGTSAYNEQFF
TRBJ2-7 | - | many | TRBV7-9 | TGTGCCAGCAGCCTAAGACAGGTCGGCTATTTCGAGCAGTACTTC | CASSLRQVGYFEQYF
TRBJ1-1 | - | few | TRBV20-1 | TGCAGTGCTCAGGGGTTGGCTGAAGCTTTCTTT | CSAQGLAEAFF
TRBJ2-7 | - | few | TRBV12-3/TRBV12-4 | TGTGCCAGCAGTTTAGAAGGGACACCTCATTACGAGCAGTACTTC | CASSLEGTPHYEQYF
TRBJ1-5 | - | medium-sized | TRBV7-2 | TGTGCCAGCAGCCCGGCCCTCACAAGCAATCAGCCCCAGCATTTT | CASSPALTSNQPQHF
TRBJ1-1 | - | few | TRBV12-3/TRBV12-4 | TGTGCCAGCAGTTACAGGAACACTGAAGCTTTCTTT | CASSYRNTEAFF
TRBJ1-1 | - | many | TRBV5-1 | TGCGCCAGCAGCTTGGGGCAGAGGAACACTGAAGCTTTCTTT | CASSLGQRNTEAFF
TRBJ1-1 | TRBD1 | - | TRBV7-8 | TGTGCCAGCAGCTTAGATATGAGACAGGGCGCTTTCTTT | CASSLDMRQGAFF